A single sample gave rise to the 22 T cell receptor beta chains below, sequenced in a study of T cell responses to AZD1222 COVID-19 vaccine. Profiled with immunoSEQ multiplex PCR; TCRdb holds only in-frame clones, not every one. Of under 70,000 clones in the sample, approximately 89% were seen once. Sequencing used peripheral blood, obtained on day 0 of AZD1222 vaccination. These receptors were taken from an adult in good health.

The chain employs TRBV19 and TRBJ2-3; 9 nucleotides align to TRBD2. V was pared by 4 bases and J by 1 base, with 6 bases of the junction left unmatched. The CDR3 runs 16 residues. Germline lookup yields CDR1 LNHDA and CDR2 SQIVND (reference sequence). Here the CDR3 DNA reads TGTGCCAGTAGTACTAGCGGGAATTGGGGCACAGATACGCAGTATTTT. As protein: CASSTSGNWGTDTQYF.

The chain joins TRBV5-6 to TRBJ2-1, with 9 bases aligning to TRBD1. J lost 8 bases, V lost 4 bases, and 13 bases had no gene match. Germline CDR1 is SGHDT and CDR2 is YYEEEE. The CDR3 covers 16 residues. CDR3 DNA sequence: TGTGCCAGCAGCGGGGGGACAGGGTCATTTGTCGATGAGCAGTTCTTC. Translation gives CASSGGTGSFVDEQFF.

The chain uses TRBV5-6 and TRBJ2-7; 8 bases map to TRBD2. After removal of 4 bases from V and 4 bases from J, the junction contained 7 bases not matched to a gene. The germline V gene encodes CDR1 SGHDT and CDR2 YYEEEE. CDR3 size: 14 residues. CDR3 protein: CASSTGLGTYEQYF. The DNA for the CDR3 is TGTGCCAGCAGCACGGGACTAGGCACTTACGAGCAGTACTTC.

V gene TRBV6-1 combines with J gene TRBJ1-5, with D uncertain. The ends were cut back, 1 base at V and 2 bases at J, with 12 bases in the middle. The CDR3 totals 16 residues. The germline CDR1 and CDR2 sequences are MNHNS and SASEGT. The CDR3 region has the DNA TGTGCCAGCAGTGAAGGGGCCGTAACGGGCAATCAGCCCCAGCATTTT. Protein: CASSEGAVTGNQPQHF.

This chain uses TRBV18 with TRBJ2-3; no clear D gene. The CDR3 spans 15 residues. V was clipped by 2 bases and J by 2 bases, with 11 bases between them. The germline gives CDR1 KGHSH, CDR2 LQKENI. As DNA, the CDR3 is TGTGCCAGCTCACCAGGCACACTACACACAGATACGCAGTATTTT. Amino acids: CASSPGTLHTDTQYF.

V gene TRBV9 combines with J gene TRBJ1-4; perhaps TRBD1 as D (5 bases). Germline CDR1 is SGDLS and CDR2 is YYNGEE. V was pared by 3 bases and J by 5 bases, with 14 bases between. The CDR3 has 15 amino acids. CDR3 nucleotide sequence: TGTGCCAGCAGCGCAGGGCCCCGCCCAAATGAAAAACTGTTTTTT. Translating it yields CASSAGPRPNEKLFF.

The chain joins TRBV29-1 to TRBJ1-1; perhaps TRBD1 as D (6 bases). The V end lost 4 bases, the J end lost 0 bases, and 9 bases lay between the germline ends. The CDR3 length is 13 residues. Germline loops: CDR1 SQVTM, CDR2 ANQGSEA. CDR3 sequence reads: CSVAGQMNTEAFF. The CDR3 nucleotides are TGCAGCGTTGCCGGACAGATGAACACTGAAGCTTTCTTT. Full variable domain (remainder filled in from reference TRBV29-1 and TRBJ1-1): SAVISQKPSRDICQRGTSLTIQCQVDSQVTMMFWYRQQPGQSLTLIATANQGSEATYESGFVIDKFPISRPNLTFSTLTVSNMSPEDSSIYLCSVAGQMNTEAFFGQGTRLTVV.

The CDR3: CASSAQGGGSTDTQYF. CDR3 DNA: TGTGCCAGCAGTGCCCAAGGGGGCGGGAGTACAGATACGCAGTATTTT. The chain links TRBV7-3 to TRBJ2-3; D may match TRBD1 or TRBD2 (7 bases each). The CDR3 runs 16 residues. The germline V and J ends were trimmed by 6 bases and 3 bases, with 19 bases remaining between them. From germline, CDR1 is SGHTA and CDR2 FQGTGA. Supplemented by reference TRBV7-3 and TRBJ2-3, the full variable domain reads GAGVSQTPSNKVTEKGKYVELRCDPISGHTALYWYRQSLGQGPEFLIYFQGTGAADDSGLPNDRFFAVRPEGSVSTLKIQRTERGDSAVYLCASSAQGGGSTDTQYFGPGTRLTVL.

The chain is built from TRBV5-1 and TRBJ1-4; D is perhaps TRBD1 (6 bases). Germline V gene lookup returns CDR1 SGHRS and CDR2 YFSETQ. This CDR3 region has 14 residues. V lost 4 bases, J lost 8 bases, and 15 bases lay in between. CDR3 sequence reads: CASSPQGGLEKLFF. The CDR3 DNA follows: TGCGCCAGCAGCCCACAGGGAGGGCTCGAAAAACTGTTTTTT.

This clone has only one observation. This chain connects TRBV28 to TRBJ1-3; D unresolved. V lost 5 bases, J lost 0 bases, and 26 bases lay in between. Germline V CDR1 and CDR2: MDHEN, SYDVKM. The CDR3 extends over 20 amino acids. This CDR3 is CASSRAGVLTGSYSGNTIYF. CDR3 coding DNA: TGTGCCAGCAGTCGGGCCGGCGTCTTAACGGGATCCTACTCTGGAAACACCATATATTTT.

The CDR3 bases are TGTGCCAGCAGCTTGGGCGCGGGGACTCGTATCTACGAGCAGTACTTC. It yields the protein CASSLGAGTRIYEQYF. The rearrangement joins TRBV5-4 to TRBJ2-7; perhaps TRBD2 as D (6 bases). Trimming stripped 0 bases from V and 3 bases from J, with 16 bases between. Germline values: CDR1 SGHNT, CDR2 YYREEE (reference sequence). This CDR3 contains 16 residues.

Regarding this clone: Other nucleotide sequences from this sample produce the same CDR3. The chain links TRBV7-9 to TRBJ1-1; 8 nucleotides line up with TRBD1. Trimming at V came to 1 base and at J to 0 bases, leaving 1 base not matched to a gene. Germline lookup yields CDR1 SEHNR and CDR2 FQNEAQ (reference sequence). The CDR3 has 15 residues. Written as DNA, the CDR3 is TGTGCCAGCAGCTTAGGACAGGGGATGAACACTGAAGCTTTCTTT. As protein: CASSLGQGMNTEAFF.

V and J are TRBV9 and TRBJ1-2; D ambiguous. With 0 bases removed from V and 8 bases from J, the gap between germline ends came to 14 bases. Germline V gives CDR1 SGDLS, CDR2 YYNGEE. The CDR3 covers 14 residues. The DNA of the CDR3 is TGTGCCAGCAGCGTAGGGATGGGTGGACGCGGCTACACCTTC. Residues: CASSVGMGGRGYTF.

The V call is TRBV7-8, the J call TRBJ1-1; 7 bases are a match to TRBD1. Trimming took 8 bases from V and 0 from J; bases not matched to a gene: 9. The CDR3 is made up of 15 amino acids. The V gene's germline CDR1 is SGHVS and CDR2 FQNEAQ. The DNA for the CDR3 is TGTGCCAGCGCCGACAGGGCTTACATGAACACTGAAGCTTTCTTT. Its translation is CASADRAYMNTEAFF.

The genes are TRBV24-1 and TRBJ2-1, with D perhaps TRBD2 (6 bases). The CDR3 contains 20 residues. V lost 6 bases and J 0 bases, leaving 26 bases between the germline ends. Germline lookup yields CDR1 KGHDR and CDR2 SFDVKD. In DNA form, the CDR3 reads TGTGCCACCAGTTGCCCCAATTCCCTACTAGCCCTCCTCTCCTACAATGAGCAGTTCTTC. Protein product: CATSCPNSLLALLSYNEQFF.

This sequence joins TRBV6-5 and TRBJ2-3; 7 positions match TRBD1. From germline, CDR1 is MNHEY and CDR2 SVGAGI. The junction had 5 bases not matched to a gene; V was cut back by 9 bases and J by 2 bases. CDR3 length equals 13 residues. The CDR3: CASRDRTTDTQYF. CDR3 bases: TGTGCCAGTCGGGACAGAACCACAGATACGCAGTATTTT.

This chain links TRBV19 with TRBJ2-2; 14 nucleotides agree with TRBD2. The CDR3 covers 17 residues. After removal of 4 bases from V and 3 bases from J, the junction contained 4 bases not matched to a gene. In germline, CDR1 is LNHDA, CDR2 SQIVND (reference sequence). The CDR3 region has the DNA TGTGCCAGTAGTAGGACTAGCGGGAGGTCATACACCGGGGAGCTGTTTTTT. Protein: CASSRTSGRSYTGELFF.

This chain uses TRBV5-5 with TRBJ1-2; no definite D call. Germline V CDR1 and CDR2: SGHKS, YYEKEE (reference sequence). The CDR3 consists of 17 residues. Trimming stripped 5 bases from V and 0 bases from J, with 20 bases between. CDR3: CASRAYVGTGANYGYTF. CDR3 nucleotides: TGTGCCAGCAGGGCCTATGTGGGTACCGGAGCTAACTATGGCTACACCTTC.

The chain links TRBV5-1 to TRBJ1-1; D ambiguous. CDR1 is SGHRS, CDR2 YFSETQ, per germline. Trimming took 0 bases from V and 8 from J, leaving 8 bases between them. The CDR3 covers 12 residues. The CDR3 region has the DNA TGCGCCAGCAGCTTGGACTTGGAGGAAGCTTTCTTT. It encodes CASSLDLEEAFF.

The chain carries TRBV5-4 and TRBJ1-2; D unresolved. V lost 0 bases and J 2 bases, leaving 14 bases between the germline ends. Germline loops: CDR1 SGHNT, CDR2 YYREEE (reference sequence). The CDR3 runs 16 residues. The CDR3 nucleotides read TGTGCCAGCAGCTTGGTACTGACTCAGATCAACTATGGCTACACCTTC. It translates to CASSLVLTQINYGYTF.

The V and J genes are TRBV6-5 and TRBJ2-5; D uncertain. The CDR3 extends over 16 amino acids. V was pared by 2 bases and J by 7 bases, with 20 bases between. Germline V gene lookup returns CDR1 MNHEY and CDR2 SVGAGI. The CDR3 DNA is TGTGCCAGCAGTTACCAGTTCGGCGCGGTCCGAGGGACCCAGTACTTC. Protein: CASSYQFGAVRGTQYF.

This chain joins TRBV11-3 and TRBJ1-5, with D tentatively TRBD1 (6 bases). This CDR3 has 13 amino acids. V was cut by 6 bases and J by 7 bases, with 13 bases left in between. Germline V gene sequence: CDR1 SGHNT, CDR2 YENEEA. CDR3: CASSTGSEQPQHF. The CDR3 coding sequence is TGTGCCAGCAGTACAGGGTCGGAACAGCCCCAGCATTTT.